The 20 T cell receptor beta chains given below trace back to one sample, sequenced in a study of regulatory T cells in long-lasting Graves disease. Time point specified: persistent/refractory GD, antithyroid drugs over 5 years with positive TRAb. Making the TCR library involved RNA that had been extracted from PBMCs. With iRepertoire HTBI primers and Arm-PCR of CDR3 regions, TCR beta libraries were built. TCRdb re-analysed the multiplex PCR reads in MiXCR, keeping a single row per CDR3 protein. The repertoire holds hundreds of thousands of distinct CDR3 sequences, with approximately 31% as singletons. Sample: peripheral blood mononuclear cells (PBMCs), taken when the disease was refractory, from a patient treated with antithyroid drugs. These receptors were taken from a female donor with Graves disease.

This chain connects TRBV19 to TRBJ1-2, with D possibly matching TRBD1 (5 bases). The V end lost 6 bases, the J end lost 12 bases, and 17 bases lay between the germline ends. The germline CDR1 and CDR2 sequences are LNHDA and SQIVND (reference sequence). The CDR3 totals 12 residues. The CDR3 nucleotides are TGTGCCAGTAGCCCTGGGGCAGGTTCAAACACCTTC. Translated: CASSPGAGSNTF.

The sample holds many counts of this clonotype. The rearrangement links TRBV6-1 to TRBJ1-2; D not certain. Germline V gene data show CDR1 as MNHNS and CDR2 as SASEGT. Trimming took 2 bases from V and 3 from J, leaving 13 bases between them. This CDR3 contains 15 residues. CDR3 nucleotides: TGTGCCAGCAGTGAATTAGGGCAGGATCACTATGGCTACACCTTC. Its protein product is CASSELGQDHYGYTF.

CDR3 amino acids: CASSPEGGGYTF. The DNA for the CDR3 is TGTGCCAGCAGTCCCGAGGGGGGTGGCTACACCTTC. This chain uses TRBV27 with TRBJ1-2; possibly TRBD1 for D (6 bases). V was trimmed by 5 bases and J by 7 bases, leaving 11 bases between them. CDR1 is MNHEY and CDR2 is SMNVEV in the germline V gene (reference sequence). The CDR3 is made up of 12 amino acids.

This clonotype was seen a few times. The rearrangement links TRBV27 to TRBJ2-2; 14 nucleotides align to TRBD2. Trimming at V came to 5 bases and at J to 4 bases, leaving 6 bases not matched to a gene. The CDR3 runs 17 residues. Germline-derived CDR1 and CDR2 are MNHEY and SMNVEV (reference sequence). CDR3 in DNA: TGTGCCAGCAGTGCGTCGACTAGCGGGAGGGCCACCGGGGAGCTGTTTTTT. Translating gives CASSASTSGRATGELFF.

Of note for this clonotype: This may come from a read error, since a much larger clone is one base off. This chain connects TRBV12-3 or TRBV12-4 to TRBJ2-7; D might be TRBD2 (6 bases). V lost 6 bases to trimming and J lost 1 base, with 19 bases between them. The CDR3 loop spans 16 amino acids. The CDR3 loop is CASSQRLTGVSYEQYF. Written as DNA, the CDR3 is TGTGCCAGCAGCCAAAGACTAACGGGAGTTTCCTACGAGCAGTACTTC.

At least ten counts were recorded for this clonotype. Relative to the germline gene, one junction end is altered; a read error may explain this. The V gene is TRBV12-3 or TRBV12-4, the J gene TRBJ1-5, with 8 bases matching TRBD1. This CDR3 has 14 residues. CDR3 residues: CASSLGDRGQPQHF. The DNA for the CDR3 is TGTGCCAGCAGCTTAGGTGACAGGGGTCAGCCCCAGCATTTT.

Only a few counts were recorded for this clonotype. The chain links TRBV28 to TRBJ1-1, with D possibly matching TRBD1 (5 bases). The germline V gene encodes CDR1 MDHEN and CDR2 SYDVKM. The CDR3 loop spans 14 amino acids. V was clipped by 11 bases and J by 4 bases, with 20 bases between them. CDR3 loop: CAVREGRYSTEAFF. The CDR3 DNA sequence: TGTGCCGTCAGGGAGGGCCGGTACTCCACTGAAGCTTTCTTT. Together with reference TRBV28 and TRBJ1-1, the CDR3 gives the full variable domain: DVKVTQSSRYLVKRTGEKVFLECVQDMDHENMFWYRQDPGLGLRLIYFSYDVKMKEKGDIPEGYSVSREKKERFSLILESASTNQTSMYLCAVREGRYSTEAFFGQGTRLTVV.

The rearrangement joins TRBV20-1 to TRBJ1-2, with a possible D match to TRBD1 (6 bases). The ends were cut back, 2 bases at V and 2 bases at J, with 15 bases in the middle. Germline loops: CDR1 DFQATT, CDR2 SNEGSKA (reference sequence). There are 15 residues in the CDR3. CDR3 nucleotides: TGCAGTGCTAGATCCAGGACAGCTTTAAACTATGGCTACACCTTC. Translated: CSARSRTALNYGYTF.

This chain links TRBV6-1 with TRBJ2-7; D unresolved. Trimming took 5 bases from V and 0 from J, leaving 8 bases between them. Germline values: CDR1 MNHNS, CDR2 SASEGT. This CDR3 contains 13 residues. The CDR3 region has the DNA TGTGCCAGCAGTCCCCAGCTCTCCTACGAGCAGTACTTC. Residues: CASSPQLSYEQYF.

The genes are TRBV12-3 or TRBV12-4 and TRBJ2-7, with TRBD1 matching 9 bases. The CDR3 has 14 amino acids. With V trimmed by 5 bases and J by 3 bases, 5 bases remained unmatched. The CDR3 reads CASSPTGGGYEQYF. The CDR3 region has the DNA TGTGCCAGCAGTCCAACAGGGGGCGGCTACGAGCAGTACTTC.

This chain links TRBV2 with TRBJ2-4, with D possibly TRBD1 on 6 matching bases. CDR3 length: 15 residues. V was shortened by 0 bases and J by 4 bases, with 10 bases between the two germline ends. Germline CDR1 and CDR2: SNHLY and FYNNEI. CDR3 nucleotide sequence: TGTGCCAGCAGTGAAGCGCTTAGGGGGAAAAACATTCAGTACTTC. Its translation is CASSEALRGKNIQYF.

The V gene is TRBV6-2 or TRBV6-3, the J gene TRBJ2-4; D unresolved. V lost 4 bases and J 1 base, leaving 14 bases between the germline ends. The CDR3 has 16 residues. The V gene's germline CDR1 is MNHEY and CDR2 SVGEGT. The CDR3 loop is CASSSIGPRAKNIQYF. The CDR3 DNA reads TGTGCCAGCAGTTCCATTGGTCCTCGGGCCAAAAACATTCAGTACTTC.

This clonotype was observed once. CDR3 residues: CASSLAGKDQPQHF. CDR3 DNA: TGTGCCAGCAGCTTGGCAGGGAAGGATCAGCCCCAGCATTTT. The rearrangement joins TRBV5-4 to TRBJ1-5; D may be TRBD1 (5 bases). The CDR3 has 14 amino acids. Germline V gene sequence: CDR1 SGHNT, CDR2 YYREEE (reference sequence). Trimming left V 0 bases short and J 5 bases short, with 9 bases between.

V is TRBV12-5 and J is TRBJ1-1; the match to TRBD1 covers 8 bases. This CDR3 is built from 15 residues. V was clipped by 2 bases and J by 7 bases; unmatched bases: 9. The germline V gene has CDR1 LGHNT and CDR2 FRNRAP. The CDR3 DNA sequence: TGTGCTAGTGGTTTGTACAGGGGGAGCTGGGATGAAGCTTTCTTT. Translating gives CASGLYRGSWDEAFF.

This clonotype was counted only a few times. The CDR3 nucleotides are TGTGCCAGCAGTGCCCCCCACGAGCAGTACTTC. This codes for CASSAPHEQYF. J is TRBJ2-7 and V is TRBV6-1; D not certain. Germline-derived CDR1 and CDR2 are MNHNS and SASEGT. The CDR3 spans 11 residues. The V end lost 4 bases, the J end lost 5 bases, and 6 bases lay between the germline ends.

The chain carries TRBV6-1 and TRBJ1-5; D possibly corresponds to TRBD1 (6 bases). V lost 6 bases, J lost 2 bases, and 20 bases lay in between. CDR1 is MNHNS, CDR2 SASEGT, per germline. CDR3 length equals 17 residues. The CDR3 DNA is TGTGCCAGCAGAAAGGGACACCCCTCGAGTGGCAATCAGCCCCAGCATTTT. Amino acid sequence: CASRKGHPSSGNQPQHF.

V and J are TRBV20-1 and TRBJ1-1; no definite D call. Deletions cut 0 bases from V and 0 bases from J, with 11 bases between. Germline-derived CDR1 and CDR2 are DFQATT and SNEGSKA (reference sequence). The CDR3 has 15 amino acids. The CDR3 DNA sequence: TGCAGTGCTAGAGATGTTCACCGCGTGAACACTGAAGCTTTCTTT. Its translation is CSARDVHRVNTEAFF.

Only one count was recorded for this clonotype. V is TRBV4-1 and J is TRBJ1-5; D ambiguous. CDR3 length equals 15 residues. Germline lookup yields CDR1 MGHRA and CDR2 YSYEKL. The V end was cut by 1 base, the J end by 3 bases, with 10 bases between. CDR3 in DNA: TGCGCCAGCAGCCAAGTGGACGGACTCAATCAGCCCCAGCATTTT. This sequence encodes CASSQVDGLNQPQHF.

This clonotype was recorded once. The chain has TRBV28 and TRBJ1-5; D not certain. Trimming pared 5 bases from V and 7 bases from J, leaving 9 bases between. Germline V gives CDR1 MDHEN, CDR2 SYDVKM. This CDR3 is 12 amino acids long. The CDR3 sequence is CASSLQTQPQHF. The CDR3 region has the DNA TGTGCCAGCAGTCTTCAGACGCAGCCCCAGCATTTT.

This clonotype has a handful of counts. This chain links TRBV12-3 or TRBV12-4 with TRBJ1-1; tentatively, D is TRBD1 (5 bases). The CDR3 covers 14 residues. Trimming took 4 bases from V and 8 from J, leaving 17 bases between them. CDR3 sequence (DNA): TGTGCCAGCAGTTCAGACGCGGGACGGATAGAAGCTTTCTTT. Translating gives CASSSDAGRIEAFF.